This T cell receptor (beta chain) appears in the sequencing data of a study of T cell clusters in autoimmune cytopenias. General study results and limits: TRB repertoire shifts in secondary cytopenia and chronic lymphocytic leukemia mostly reflected lymphoma, not autoimmunity. Healthy donors had approximately 2.9-fold more exclusive TRB clusters than active autoimmune hepatitis patients. Primary autoimmune cytopenia patients appeared to lack physiological T cell clusters present in healthy donors. No cluster-lack signature appeared between secondary cytopenia and chronic lymphocytic leukemia patients, apparently due to lymphoma masking.

Tens of thousands of genome equivalents of blood DNA were amplified for TRB. TRB was amplified by touch-down multiplex PCR, primer pools A and B combined. Reanalyzing the multiplex PCR reads, TCRdb keeps one entry per CDR3 protein, without DNA. This table lists approximately 8,100 distinct CDR3 sequences. A remark on this clonotype: The antigen is undetermined.

The CDR3 is 14 residues long. Per the germline V gene, CDR1 is GTSNPN and CDR2 is SVGIG (reference sequence). This sequence joins TRBV30 and TRBJ2-5; absent DNA, TCRdb's TRBD2 call cannot be checked. The sequenced sample consisted of peripheral blood. The receptor was derived from a human donor with an autoimmune cytopenia or autoimmune hepatitis (not recorded which). The CDR3 region is CASGAGLATGTQYF.